The clone carrying this TCR beta chain came up a few times. Antigen: not known. The entry originates in a study of regulatory T cells in long-lasting Graves disease. Study outcomes and limitations: Persistent disease exhibited a predilection for TRBV28, TRBJ1-2 and TRBJ2-5.

V shed 4 bases and J 5 bases; nucleotides not matched to a gene: 6. CDR3 length: 16 amino acids. From germline, CDR1 is MGHRA and CDR2 YSYEKL. Time point denoted: newly diagnosed GD, antithyroid drugs for less than 3 months. Generation of the TCR library employed RNA extracted from PBMCs. Building the TCR beta libraries relied on iRepertoire HTBI primers, and CDR3 regions underwent Arm-PCR. One entry per CDR3 protein, called by TCRdb with MiXCR from the multiplex PCR reads. The table lists 350,000 to 400,000 distinct CDR3 sequences, about a sixth of them singletons. This TCR was sampled from a female donor with Graves disease. This specimen was peripheral blood mononuclear cells (PBMCs), taken at new diagnosis, from a patient treated with antithyroid drugs. The rearrangement uses TRBV4-1 and TRBJ2-7; TRBD2 matches at 15 bases. The CDR3 DNA reads TGCGCCAGCAGCCGGACTAGCGGGAGGGCCTGGGACGAGCAGTACTTC. This gives the protein CASSRTSGRAWDEQYF.